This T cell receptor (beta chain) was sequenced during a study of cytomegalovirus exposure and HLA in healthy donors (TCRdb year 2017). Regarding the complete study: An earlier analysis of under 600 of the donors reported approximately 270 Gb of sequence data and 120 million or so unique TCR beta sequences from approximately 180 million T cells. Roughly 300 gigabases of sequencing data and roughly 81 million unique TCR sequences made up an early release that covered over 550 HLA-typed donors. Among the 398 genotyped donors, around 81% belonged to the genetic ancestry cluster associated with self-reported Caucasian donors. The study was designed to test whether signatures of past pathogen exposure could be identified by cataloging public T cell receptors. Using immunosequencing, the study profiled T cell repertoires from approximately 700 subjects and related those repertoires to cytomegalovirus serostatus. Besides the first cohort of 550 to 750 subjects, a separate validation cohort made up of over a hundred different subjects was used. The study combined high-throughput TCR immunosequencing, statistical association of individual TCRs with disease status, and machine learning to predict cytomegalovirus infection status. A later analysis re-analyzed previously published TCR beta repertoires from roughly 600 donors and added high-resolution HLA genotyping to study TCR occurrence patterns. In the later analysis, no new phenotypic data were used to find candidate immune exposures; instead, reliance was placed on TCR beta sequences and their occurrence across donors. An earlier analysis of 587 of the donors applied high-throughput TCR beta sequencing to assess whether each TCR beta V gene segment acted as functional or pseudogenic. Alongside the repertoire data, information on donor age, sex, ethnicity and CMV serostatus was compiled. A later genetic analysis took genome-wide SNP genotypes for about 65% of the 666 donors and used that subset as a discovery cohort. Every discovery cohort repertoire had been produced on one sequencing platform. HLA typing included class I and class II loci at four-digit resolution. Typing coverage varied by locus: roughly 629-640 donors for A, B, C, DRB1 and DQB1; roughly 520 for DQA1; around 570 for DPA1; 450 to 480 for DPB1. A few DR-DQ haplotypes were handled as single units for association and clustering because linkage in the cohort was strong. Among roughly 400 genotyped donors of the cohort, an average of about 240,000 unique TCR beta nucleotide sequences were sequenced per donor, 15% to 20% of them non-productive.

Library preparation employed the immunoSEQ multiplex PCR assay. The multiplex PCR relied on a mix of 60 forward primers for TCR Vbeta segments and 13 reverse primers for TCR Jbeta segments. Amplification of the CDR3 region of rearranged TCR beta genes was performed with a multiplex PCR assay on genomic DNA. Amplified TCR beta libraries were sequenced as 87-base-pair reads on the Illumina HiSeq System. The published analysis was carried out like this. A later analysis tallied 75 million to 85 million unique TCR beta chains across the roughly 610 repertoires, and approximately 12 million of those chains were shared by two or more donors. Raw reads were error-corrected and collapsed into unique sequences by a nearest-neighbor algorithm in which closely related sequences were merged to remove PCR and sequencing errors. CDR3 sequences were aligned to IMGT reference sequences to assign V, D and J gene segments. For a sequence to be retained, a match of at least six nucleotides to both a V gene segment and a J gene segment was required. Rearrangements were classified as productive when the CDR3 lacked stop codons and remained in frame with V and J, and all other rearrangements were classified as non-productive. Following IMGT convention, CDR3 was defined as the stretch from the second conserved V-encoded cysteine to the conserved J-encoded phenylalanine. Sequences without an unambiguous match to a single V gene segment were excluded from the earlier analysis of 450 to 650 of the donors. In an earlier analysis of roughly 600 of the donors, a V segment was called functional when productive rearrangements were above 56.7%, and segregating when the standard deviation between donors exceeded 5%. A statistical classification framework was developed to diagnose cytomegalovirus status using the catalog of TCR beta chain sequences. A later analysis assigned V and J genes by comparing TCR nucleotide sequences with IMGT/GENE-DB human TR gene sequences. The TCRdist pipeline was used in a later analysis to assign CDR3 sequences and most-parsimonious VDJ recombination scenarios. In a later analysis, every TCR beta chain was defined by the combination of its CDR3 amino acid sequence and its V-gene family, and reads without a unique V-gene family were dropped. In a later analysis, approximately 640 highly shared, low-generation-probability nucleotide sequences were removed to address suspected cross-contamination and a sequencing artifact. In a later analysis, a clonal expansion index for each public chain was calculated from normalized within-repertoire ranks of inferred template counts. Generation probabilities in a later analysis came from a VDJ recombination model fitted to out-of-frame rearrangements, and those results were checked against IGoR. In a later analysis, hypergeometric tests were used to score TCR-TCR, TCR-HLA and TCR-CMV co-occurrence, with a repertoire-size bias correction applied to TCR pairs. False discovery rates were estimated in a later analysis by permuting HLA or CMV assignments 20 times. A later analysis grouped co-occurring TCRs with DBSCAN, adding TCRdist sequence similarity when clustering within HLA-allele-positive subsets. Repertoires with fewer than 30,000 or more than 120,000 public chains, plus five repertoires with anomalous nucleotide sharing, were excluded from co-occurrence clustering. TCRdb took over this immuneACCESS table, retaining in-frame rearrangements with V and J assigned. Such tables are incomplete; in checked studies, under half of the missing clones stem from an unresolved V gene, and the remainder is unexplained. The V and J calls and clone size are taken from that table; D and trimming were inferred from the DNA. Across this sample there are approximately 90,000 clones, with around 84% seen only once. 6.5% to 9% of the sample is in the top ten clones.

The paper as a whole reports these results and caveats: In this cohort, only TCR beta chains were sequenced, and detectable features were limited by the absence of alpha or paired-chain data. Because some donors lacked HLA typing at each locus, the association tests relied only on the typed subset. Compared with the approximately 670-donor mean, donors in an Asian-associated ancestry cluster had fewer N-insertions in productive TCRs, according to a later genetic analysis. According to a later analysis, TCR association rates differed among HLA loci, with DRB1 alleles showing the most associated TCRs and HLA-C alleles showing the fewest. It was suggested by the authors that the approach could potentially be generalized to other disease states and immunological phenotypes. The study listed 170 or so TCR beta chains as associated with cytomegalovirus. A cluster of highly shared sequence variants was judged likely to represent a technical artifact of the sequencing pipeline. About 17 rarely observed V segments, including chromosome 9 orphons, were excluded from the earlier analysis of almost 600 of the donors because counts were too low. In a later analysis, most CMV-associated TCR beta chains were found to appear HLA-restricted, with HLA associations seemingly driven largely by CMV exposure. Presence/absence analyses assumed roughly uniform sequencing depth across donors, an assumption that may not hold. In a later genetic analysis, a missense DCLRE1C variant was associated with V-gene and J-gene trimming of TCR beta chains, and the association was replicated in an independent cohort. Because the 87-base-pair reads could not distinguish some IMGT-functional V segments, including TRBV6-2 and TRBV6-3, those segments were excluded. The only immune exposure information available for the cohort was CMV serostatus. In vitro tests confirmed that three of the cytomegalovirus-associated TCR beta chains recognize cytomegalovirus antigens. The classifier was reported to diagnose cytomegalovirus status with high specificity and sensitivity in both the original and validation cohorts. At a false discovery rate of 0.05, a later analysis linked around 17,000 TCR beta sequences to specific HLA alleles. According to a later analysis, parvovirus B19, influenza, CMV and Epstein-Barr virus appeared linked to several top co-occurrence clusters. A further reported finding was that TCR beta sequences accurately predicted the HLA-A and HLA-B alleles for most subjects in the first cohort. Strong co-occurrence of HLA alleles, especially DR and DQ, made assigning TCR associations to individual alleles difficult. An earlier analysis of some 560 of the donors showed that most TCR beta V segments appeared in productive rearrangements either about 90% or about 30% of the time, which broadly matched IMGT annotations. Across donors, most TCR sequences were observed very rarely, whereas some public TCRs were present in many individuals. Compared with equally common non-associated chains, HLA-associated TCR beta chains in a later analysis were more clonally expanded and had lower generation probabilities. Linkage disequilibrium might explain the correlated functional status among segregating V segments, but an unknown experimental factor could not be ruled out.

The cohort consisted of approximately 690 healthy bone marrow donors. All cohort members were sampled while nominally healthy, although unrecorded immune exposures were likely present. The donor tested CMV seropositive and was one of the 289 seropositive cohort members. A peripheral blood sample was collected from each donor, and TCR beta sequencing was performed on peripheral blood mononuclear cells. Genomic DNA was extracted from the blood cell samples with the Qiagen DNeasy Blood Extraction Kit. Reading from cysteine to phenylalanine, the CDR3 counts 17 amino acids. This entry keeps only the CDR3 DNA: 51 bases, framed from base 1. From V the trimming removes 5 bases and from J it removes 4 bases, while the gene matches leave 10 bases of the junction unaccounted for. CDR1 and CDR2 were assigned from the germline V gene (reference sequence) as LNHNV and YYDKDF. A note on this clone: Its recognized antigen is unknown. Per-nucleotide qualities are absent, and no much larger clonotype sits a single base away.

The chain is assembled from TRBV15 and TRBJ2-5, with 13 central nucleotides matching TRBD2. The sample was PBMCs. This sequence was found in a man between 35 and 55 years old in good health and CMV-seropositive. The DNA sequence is TGTGCCACCAGCTATCGGGGACTAGCGGGATTCGGAGAGACCCAGTACTTC. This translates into CATSYRGLAGFGETQYF.